This T cell receptor beta chain is drawn from a study of cytomegalovirus exposure and HLA in healthy donors. Germline V gene sequence: CDR1 ENHRY, CDR2 SYGVKD. Trimming left V 6 bases short and J 0 bases short, with 12 bases between. This CDR3 comprises 15 residues. Primers included in the PCR were 60 Vbeta and 13 Jbeta primers. Using immunoSEQ multiplex PCR, the repertoire was profiled, and TCRdb retains in-frame clones only, with some absent. The repertoire consists of approximately 120,000 clones, with around 73% occurring once and the leading ten covering 8.4%. This receptor was identified in a man between 35 and 55 years old in good health and CMV-seronegative. Sequencing used PBMCs. J is TRBJ1-3 and V is TRBV10-3, with D possibly TRBD1 on 5 matching bases. CDR3 nucleotide sequence: TGTGCCATCAGGCAACAGGCTGACTCTGGAAACACCATATATTTT. Its protein is CAIRQQADSGNTIYF.